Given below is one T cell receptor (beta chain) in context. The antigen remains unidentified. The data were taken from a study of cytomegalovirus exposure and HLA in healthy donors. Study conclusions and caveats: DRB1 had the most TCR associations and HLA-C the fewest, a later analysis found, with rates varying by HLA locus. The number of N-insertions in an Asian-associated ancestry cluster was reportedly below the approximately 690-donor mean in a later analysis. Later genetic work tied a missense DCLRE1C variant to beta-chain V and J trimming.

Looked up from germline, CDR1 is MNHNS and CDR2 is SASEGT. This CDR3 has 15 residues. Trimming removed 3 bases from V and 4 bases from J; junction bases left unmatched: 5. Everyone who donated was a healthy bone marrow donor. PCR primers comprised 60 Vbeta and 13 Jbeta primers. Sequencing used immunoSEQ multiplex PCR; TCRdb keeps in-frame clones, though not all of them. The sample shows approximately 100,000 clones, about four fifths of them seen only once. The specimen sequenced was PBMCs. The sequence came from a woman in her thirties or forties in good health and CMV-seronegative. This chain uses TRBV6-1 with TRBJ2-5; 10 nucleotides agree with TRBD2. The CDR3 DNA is TGTGCCAGCAGTGAGGGTTCTAGCGGGGGAGAGACCCAGTACTTC. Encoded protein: CASSEGSSGGETQYF.